Listed below are T cell receptor beta chains from one sample, sequenced in a study of blood T cell repertoires in COVID-19. The data were produced by immunoSEQ multiplex PCR, yet TCRdb's version contains in-frame clones alone and is incomplete. The repertoire holds almost 500,000 clones, with roughly nine tenths as singletons. The sequencing sample was made of PBMCs or T cells enriched from blood (not recorded which). The receptors shown here come from a woman aged 55-70 years who had recovered from COVID-19. The CDR3 runs from the conserved cysteine through the conserved F or W. The order of the fields is clone size, V gene, D gene, CDR3 protein. A D gene is named only where the DNA matches it firmly. Clone size is shown for a subset of rows, as once, few, many or a class of expanded clone.

>.|TRBV30|TRBD2
CAFGTTYNEQFF
>.|TRBV3-1/TRBV3-2|TRBD1
CASSPRTGDTEAFF
>.|TRBV21-1|.
CASSKGGSENSNQPQHF
>.|TRBV7-9|TRBD1
CASSLDRTGSNEQYF
>.|TRBV5-1|.
CASSLDGGTYNEQFF
>.|TRBV5-1|TRBD2
CASSLYVAGNTGELFF
>.|TRBV27|TRBD2
CASSLRLAGYTDTQYF
>.|TRBV18|.
CASSPPAQQETQYF
>.|TRBV6-5|.
CASKISGHANTEAFF
>.|TRBV11-2|.
CASSSHNEKLFF
>.|TRBV6-5|.
CATSRDRSGYGYTF
>.|TRBV3-1/TRBV3-2|TRBD1
CASSRQGVYEQYF
>.|TRBV13|TRBD1
CASSYRDRADEQYF
>.|TRBV7-2|.
CASSLARHGTSLGETQYF
>.|TRBV10-3|.
CAIRSGVANSYEQYF
>once|TRBV7-7|.
CASSFGTGSYQETQYF
>.|TRBV12-5|TRBD1
CASTGTGLANTEAFF
>.|TRBV10-3|TRBD1
CAITGTGHPSTDTQYF
>.|TRBV2|.
CASSFSIGRFSGNTIYF
>.|TRBV6-5|.
CASTRGLQNSPLHF
>.|TRBV19|TRBD1
CASNDRAYEKLFF
>once|TRBV7-6|TRBD2
CASSLPAGGSYNEQFF
>few|TRBV5-1|TRBD2
CASSLASGVSYEQYF
>.|TRBV29-1|.
CSVTGETAGNTIYF
>.|TRBV11-2|.
CASSSPFRGRAATNF
>.|TRBV5-8|.
CASSPWTVENKLFF
>.|TRBV30|.
CAWNMGNPPYGYTF
>.|TRBV12-3/TRBV12-4|.
CASRPTGLGTQYF